A single sample gave rise to the 3 T cell receptor beta chains below, sequenced in a study of response to subunit inactivated influenza vaccine. MiXCR was run by TCRdb on the RT-PCR reads, yielding one entry per CDR3 protein. The profile shows 450,000 to 700,000 distinct CDR3 sequences, 12% to 15% of them singletons. The sequencing here drew on PBMCs from blood, taken approximately 13 days after vaccination. All receptors derive from a man in his forties or fifties who received an inactivated influenza vaccine.

The V gene is TRBV12-3 or TRBV12-4, the J gene TRBJ2-2; possible D gene TRBD2, 6 bases. V gave up 7 bases and J gave up 0 bases, with 9 bases separating them. The CDR3 contains 14 residues. The CDR3 DNA is TGTGCCAGCAAGGAGGGAGCGAACACCGGGGAGCTGTTTTTT. It codes for CASKEGANTGELFF.

The V and J genes are TRBV3-1 and TRBJ2-7; a weak D match, TRBD1 (5 bases). Trimming pared 1 base from V and 6 bases from J, leaving 16 bases between. Germline V gene lookup returns CDR1 LGHDT and CDR2 YNNKEL (reference sequence). There are 15 residues in the CDR3. CDR3: CASSQGQGVRGEQYF. For the CDR3, the DNA is TGTGCCAGCAGCCAAGGGCAAGGGGTAAGGGGCGAGCAGTACTTC.

The genes are TRBV7-3 and TRBJ2-1; D not resolved. Per germline, CDR1 SGHTA and CDR2 FQGTGA. The CDR3 runs 13 residues. V gave up 1 base and J gave up 8 bases, with 9 bases separating them. CDR3 DNA: TGTGCCAGCAGCTTAAGCTTCGTGGATGAGCAGTTCTTC. It codes for CASSLSFVDEQFF.